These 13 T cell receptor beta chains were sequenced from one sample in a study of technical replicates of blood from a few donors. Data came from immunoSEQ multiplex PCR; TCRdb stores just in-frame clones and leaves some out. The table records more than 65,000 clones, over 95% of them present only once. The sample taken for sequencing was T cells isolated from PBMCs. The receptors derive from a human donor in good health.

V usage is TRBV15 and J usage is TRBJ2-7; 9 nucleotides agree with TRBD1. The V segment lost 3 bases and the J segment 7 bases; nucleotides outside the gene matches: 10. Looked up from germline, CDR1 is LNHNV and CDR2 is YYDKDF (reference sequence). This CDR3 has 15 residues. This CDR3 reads CATSSPGQGGEEQYF. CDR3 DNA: TGTGCCACCAGCAGCCCGGGACAGGGAGGGGAGGAGCAGTACTTC.

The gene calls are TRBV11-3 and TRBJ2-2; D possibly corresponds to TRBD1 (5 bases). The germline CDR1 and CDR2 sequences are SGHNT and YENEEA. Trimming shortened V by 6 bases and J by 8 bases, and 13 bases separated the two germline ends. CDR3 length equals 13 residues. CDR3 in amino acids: CASSQIQGGELFF. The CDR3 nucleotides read TGTGCCAGCAGTCAAATCCAGGGAGGGGAGCTGTTTTTT.

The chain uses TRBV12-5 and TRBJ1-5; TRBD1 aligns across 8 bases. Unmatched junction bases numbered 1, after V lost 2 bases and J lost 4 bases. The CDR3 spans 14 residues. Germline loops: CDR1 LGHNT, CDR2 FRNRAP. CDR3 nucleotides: TGTGCTAGTGGTTTGTGGACAGGGAATCAGCCCCAGCATTTT. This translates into CASGLWTGNQPQHF.

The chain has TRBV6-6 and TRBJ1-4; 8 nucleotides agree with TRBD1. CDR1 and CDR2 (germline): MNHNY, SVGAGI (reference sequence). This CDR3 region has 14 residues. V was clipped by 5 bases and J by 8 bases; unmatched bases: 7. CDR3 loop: CASSHGQGEEKLFF. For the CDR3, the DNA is TGTGCCAGCAGTCACGGACAGGGAGAAGAAAAACTGTTTTTT.

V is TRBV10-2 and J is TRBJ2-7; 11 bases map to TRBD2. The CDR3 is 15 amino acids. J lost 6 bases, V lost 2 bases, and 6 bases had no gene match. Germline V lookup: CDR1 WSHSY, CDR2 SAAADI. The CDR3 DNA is TGCGCCAGCAGTGAGACTAGCGGGGGCTCGGGCGAGCAGTACTTC. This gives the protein CASSETSGGSGEQYF.

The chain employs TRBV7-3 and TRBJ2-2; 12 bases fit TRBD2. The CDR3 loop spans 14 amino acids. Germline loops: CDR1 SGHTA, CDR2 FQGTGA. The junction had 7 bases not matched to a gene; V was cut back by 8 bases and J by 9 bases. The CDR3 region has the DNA TGTGCCAGCGGGCTAGCGGGAGGGAACCGGGAGCTGTTTTTT. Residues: CASGLAGGNRELFF.

The chain's CDR3 is CASSSTESNQPQHF. CDR3 sequence (DNA): TGTGCCAGCAGCTCGACAGAGTCCAATCAGCCCCAGCATTTT. The V call is TRBV7-9, the J call TRBJ1-5; TRBD1 might be the D (5 bases). The CDR3 totals 14 residues. CDR1 and CDR2 (germline): SEHNR, FQNEAQ (reference sequence). The germline V and J ends were trimmed by 4 bases and 3 bases, with 10 bases remaining between them.

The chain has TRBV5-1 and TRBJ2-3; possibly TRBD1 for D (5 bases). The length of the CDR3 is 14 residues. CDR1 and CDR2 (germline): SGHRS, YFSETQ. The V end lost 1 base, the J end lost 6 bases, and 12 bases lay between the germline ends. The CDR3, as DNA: TGCGCCAGCAGCTTGATCAGGGATGGGGATACGCAGTATTTT. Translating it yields CASSLIRDGDTQYF.

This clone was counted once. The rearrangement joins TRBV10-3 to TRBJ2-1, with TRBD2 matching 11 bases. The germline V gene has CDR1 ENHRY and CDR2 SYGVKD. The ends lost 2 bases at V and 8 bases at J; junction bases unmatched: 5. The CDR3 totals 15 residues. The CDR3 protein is CAISETTSGRHEQFF. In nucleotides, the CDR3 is TGTGCCATCAGTGAGACCACTAGCGGGAGACATGAGCAGTTCTTC.

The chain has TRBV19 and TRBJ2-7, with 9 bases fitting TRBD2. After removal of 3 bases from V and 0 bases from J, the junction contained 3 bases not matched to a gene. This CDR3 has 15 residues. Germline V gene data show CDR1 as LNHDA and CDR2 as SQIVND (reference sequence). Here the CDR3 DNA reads TGTGCCAGTAGTATTATAGCGGGAGTCTCCTACGAGCAGTACTTC. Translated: CASSIIAGVSYEQYF.

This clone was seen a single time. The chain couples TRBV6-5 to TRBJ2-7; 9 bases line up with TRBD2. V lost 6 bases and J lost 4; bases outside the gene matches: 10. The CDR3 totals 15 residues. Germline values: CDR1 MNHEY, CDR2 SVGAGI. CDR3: CASRSSGLASYEQYF. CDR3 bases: TGTGCCAGCAGATCCTCGGGACTAGCTAGTTACGAGCAGTACTTC.

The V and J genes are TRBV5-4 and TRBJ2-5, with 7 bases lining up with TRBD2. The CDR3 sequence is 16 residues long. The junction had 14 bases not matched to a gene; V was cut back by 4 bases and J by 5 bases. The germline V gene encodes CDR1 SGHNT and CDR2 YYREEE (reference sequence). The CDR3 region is CASSRTSGGSYETQYF. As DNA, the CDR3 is TGTGCCAGCAGCCGAACCTCCGGCGGGAGTTATGAGACCCAGTACTTC. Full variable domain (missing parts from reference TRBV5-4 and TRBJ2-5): ETGVTQSPTHLIKTRGQQVTLRCSSQSGHNTVSWYQQALGQGPQFIFQYYREEENGRGNFPPRFSGLQFPNYSSELNVNALELDDSALYLCASSRTSGGSYETQYFGPGTRLLVL.

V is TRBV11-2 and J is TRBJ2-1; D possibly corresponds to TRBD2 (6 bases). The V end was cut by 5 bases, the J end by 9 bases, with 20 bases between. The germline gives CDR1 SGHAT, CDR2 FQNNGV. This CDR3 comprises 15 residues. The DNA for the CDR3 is TGTGCCAGCAGCCCCCACCGGGAGTTGGTACGTGAGCAGTTCTTC. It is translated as CASSPHRELVREQFF.